Listed here are 28 T cell receptor beta chains from one sample, sequenced in a study of cytomegalovirus exposure and HLA in healthy donors. The data were produced by immunoSEQ multiplex PCR, yet TCRdb's version contains in-frame clones alone and is incomplete. The sample has 200,000 or so clones; around 80% are singletons. Sequenced input: PBMCs. The receptors originated from a woman aged 30 to 39 in good health and CMV-seropositive.

The CDR3 coding sequence is TGTGCCAGCAGTGTGGACTGGGGAGAGCAGTTCTTC. Its protein is CASSVDWGEQFF. This chain connects TRBV2 to TRBJ2-1; a possible D gene is TRBD2 (5 bases). CDR1 is SNHLY, CDR2 FYNNEI, per germline. The CDR3 loop spans 12 amino acids. Between the trimmed V and J ends, which lost 4 bases and 10 bases, there was a span of 11 bases.

This clone was recorded only once. The chain recombines TRBV11-2 with TRBJ1-1; D not certain. CDR1 is SGHAT, CDR2 FQNNGV, per germline. This CDR3 is 15 amino acids long. Trimming stripped 3 bases from V and 0 bases from J, with 11 bases between. CDR3 region: CASSLNRYMNTEAFF. The CDR3 region has the DNA TGTGCCAGCAGCTTGAACAGATATATGAACACTGAAGCTTTCTTT. The whole variable domain, remainder taken from reference TRBV11-2 and TRBJ1-1, is EAGVAQSPRYKIIEKRQSVAFWCNPISGHATLYWYQQILGQGPKLLIQFQNNGVVDDSQLPKDRFSAERLKGVDSTLKIQPAKLEDSAVYLCASSLNRYMNTEAFFGQGTRLTVV.

The CDR3 region has the DNA TGTGCCTGCCCCAGAGAGGATTCTAATGGCTACACCTTC. This gives the protein CACPREDSNGYTF. V is TRBV30 and J is TRBJ1-2; no firm D call. V shed 6 bases and J shed 6 bases, with 17 bases lying between them. The V gene's germline CDR1 is GTSNPN and CDR2 SVGIG (reference sequence). The CDR3 consists of 13 residues.

The CDR3 reads CASSLGSSEQFF. As DNA, the CDR3 is TGTGCCAGCAGCTTAGGGTCCAGTGAGCAGTTCTTC. The chain combines TRBV7-8 with TRBJ2-1, with unresolved D. Trimming shortened V by 1 base and J by 9 bases, and 7 bases separated the two germline ends. The CDR3 loop spans 12 amino acids. The germline V gene encodes CDR1 SGHVS and CDR2 FQNEAQ.

The V call is TRBV5-1, the J call TRBJ2-1; 9 positions agree with TRBD2. Germline V gene lookup returns CDR1 SGHRS and CDR2 YFSETQ. V was clipped by 4 bases and J by 13 bases; unmatched bases: 3. CDR3 length: 11 amino acids. Here the CDR3 DNA reads TGCGCCAGCAGCCTAGCGGGGAATCAGTTCTTC. It codes for CASSLAGNQFF.

This chain connects TRBV7-9 to TRBJ2-1; D unclear. V gave up 4 bases and J gave up 5 bases, with 6 bases separating them. The CDR3 consists of 12 residues. Looked up from germline, CDR1 is SEHNR and CDR2 is FQNEAQ (reference sequence). CDR3 bases: TGTGCCAGCAGCTCTAATCACAATGAGCAGTTCTTC. Translation: CASSSNHNEQFF.

Regarding this clone: The same CDR3 arises from other DNA sequences in this sample as well. The J gene is TRBJ2-5, the V gene TRBV5-1; D remains unclear. The CDR3 contains 13 residues. The germline gives CDR1 SGHRS, CDR2 YFSETQ. Trimming cost V 0 bases and J 2 bases, with 5 bases left between them. The CDR3 coding sequence is TGCGCCAGCAGCTTGGGACAACAAGAGACCCAGTACTTC. Its protein is CASSLGQQETQYF.

V usage is TRBV6-5 and J usage is TRBJ2-1, with 7 bases fitting TRBD1. The V segment lost 6 bases and the J segment 7 bases; nucleotides outside the gene matches: 6. The germline CDR1 and CDR2 sequences are MNHEY and SVGAGI. The CDR3 totals 13 residues. CDR3 DNA: TGTGCCAGCAGGCTGACAGGGCGGAATGAGCAGTTCTTC. This codes for CASRLTGRNEQFF.

In DNA, the CDR3 is TGCGCCAGCAGCCAATCAGGGTTTTCCTACGAGCAGTACTTC. Translation gives CASSQSGFSYEQYF. This chain connects TRBV4-1 to TRBJ2-7; possible D gene TRBD1, 5 bases. Per the germline V gene, CDR1 is MGHRA and CDR2 is YSYEKL. This CDR3 region has 14 residues. Trimming took 2 bases from V and 1 from J, leaving 9 bases between them.

The rearrangement joins TRBV5-4 to TRBJ1-3, with 7 bases lining up with TRBD1. Trimming took 3 bases from V and 2 from J; bases not matched to a gene: 11. CDR3 size: 17 residues. Germline V gives CDR1 SGHNT, CDR2 YYREEE (reference sequence). The CDR3 here is CASSSGQTAKTGNTIYF. In DNA, the CDR3 is TGTGCCAGCAGCTCGGGACAGACAGCGAAAACTGGAAACACCATATATTTT.

This clone has just one count. The chain couples TRBV27 to TRBJ2-1; TRBD2 matches 16 bases. The V and J ends lost 5 bases and 1 base, in that order; junction bases with no gene match: 5. The CDR3 extends over 18 amino acids. Germline loops: CDR1 MNHEY, CDR2 SMNVEV (reference sequence). The CDR3 region is CASSTGLAGGGSYNEQFF. The CDR3, as DNA: TGTGCCAGCAGTACGGGACTAGCGGGAGGGGGGTCCTACAATGAGCAGTTCTTC.

The rearrangement joins TRBV7-2 to TRBJ2-5; 13 bases fit TRBD2. CDR1 and CDR2 from the germline V gene are SGHTA and FQGNSA. Trimming cost V 2 bases and J 4 bases; bases outside gene matches: 1. The CDR3 is 15 residues long. The CDR3 is CASSLRLAGGETQYF. The DNA for the CDR3 is TGTGCCAGCAGCTTACGACTAGCGGGGGGAGAGACCCAGTACTTC.

As concerns this clone: An end of the junction differs from the germline gene, which may be a read error. The chain recombines TRBV20-1 with TRBJ1-1, with TRBD1 as a possible D gene (6 bases). Germline V gene data show CDR1 as DFQATT and CDR2 as SNEGSKA (reference sequence). CDR3 length equals 11 residues. CDR3 bases: TGTACAGGGCTACGGGACACTGAAGCTTTCTTT. This encodes CTGLRDTEAFF.

This chain connects TRBV28 to TRBJ2-3; 9 nucleotides line up with TRBD1. This CDR3 is built from 14 residues. V gave up 7 bases and J gave up 6 bases; unmatched junction bases: 8. Germline lookup yields CDR1 MDHEN and CDR2 SYDVKM. Here the CDR3 DNA reads TGTGCCAGCACCTCAACCGGGACAGGGGATACGCAGTATTTT. As protein: CASTSTGTGDTQYF.

The V and J genes are TRBV28 and TRBJ1-1, with D possibly matching TRBD1 (6 bases). V was shortened by 5 bases and J by 2 bases, with 12 bases between the two germline ends. The length of the CDR3 is 14 residues. Germline loops: CDR1 MDHEN, CDR2 SYDVKM. The CDR3 nucleotides read TGTGCCAGCAGTCCTGGGGGGGGCAACACTGAAGCTTTCTTT. This gives the protein CASSPGGGNTEAFF.

The rearrangement uses TRBV28 and TRBJ1-2; D unresolved. The CDR3 extends over 14 amino acids. Germline-derived CDR1 and CDR2 are MDHEN and SYDVKM. Deletions cut 1 base from V and 5 bases from J, with 11 bases between. The CDR3 bases are TGTGCCAGCAGTTTATCGGCCCGGGTTTATGGCTACACCTTC. Its protein product is CASSLSARVYGYTF.

This clone came up once. The rearrangement links TRBV10-3 to TRBJ1-1; 7 bases are a match to TRBD1. Germline V lookup: CDR1 ENHRY, CDR2 SYGVKD. The CDR3 is made up of 14 amino acids. V lost 0 bases and J lost 8; bases outside the gene matches: 6. Here the CDR3 DNA reads TGTGCCATCAGTGAGTCAGGCAGGGGGTTCGAAGCTTTCTTT. This codes for CAISESGRGFEAFF.

This chain links TRBV27 with TRBJ2-7; the D gene is possibly TRBD1 (5 bases). Germline CDR1 and CDR2: MNHEY and SMNVEV (reference sequence). This CDR3 comprises 13 residues. Trimming removed 6 bases from V and 0 bases from J, with 9 bases in between. The CDR3 loop is CASRLTASYEQYF. The CDR3 DNA reads TGTGCCAGCAGACTGACAGCCTCCTACGAGCAGTACTTC.

The chain is built from TRBV9 and TRBJ2-7, with 11 bases fitting TRBD1. The CDR3 consists of 15 residues. V was pared by 0 bases and J by 4 bases, with 3 bases of the junction left unmatched. Germline CDR1 reads SGDLS; CDR2 reads YYNGEE. The CDR3 region is CASSVEGTGGYEQYF. The DNA of the CDR3 is TGTGCCAGCAGCGTAGAAGGGACAGGGGGTTACGAGCAGTACTTC.

J is TRBJ2-1 and V is TRBV5-1; 9 bases are a match to TRBD2. Germline CDR1 SGHRS, CDR2 YFSETQ. The length of the CDR3 is 13 residues. The V segment lost 5 bases and the J segment 5 bases; nucleotides outside the gene matches: 2. CDR3 loop: CASSRGGDNEQFF. The CDR3 bases are TGCGCCAGCAGTCGCGGGGGGGACAATGAGCAGTTCTTC.

The V gene is TRBV6-1, the J gene TRBJ2-3, with 9 bases matching TRBD2. V lost 5 bases, J lost 6 bases, and 3 bases stayed unmatched. CDR3 size: 13 residues. Per germline, CDR1 MNHNS and CDR2 SASEGT. The CDR3 region is CASSLREGDTQYF. In DNA, the CDR3 is TGTGCCAGCAGTTTGCGGGAGGGTGATACGCAGTATTTT.

This clone was observed a single time. The chain is built from TRBV9 and TRBJ2-7; D might be TRBD1 (6 bases). Germline-derived CDR1 and CDR2 are SGDLS and YYNGEE. V was shortened by 4 bases and J by 2 bases, with 19 bases between the two germline ends. This CDR3 has 16 amino acids. The CDR3 loop is CASSNKPGTSTYEQYF. CDR3 DNA sequence: TGTGCCAGCAGCAATAAACCCGGGACATCCACCTACGAGCAGTACTTC.

This chain uses TRBV6-5 with TRBJ1-2, with TRBD1 matching over 10 bases. The germline CDR1 and CDR2 sequences are MNHEY and SVGAGI. This CDR3 has 14 residues. V was pared by 6 bases and J by 8 bases, with 9 bases of the junction left unmatched. CDR3 in DNA: TGTGCCAGCAGCCGCGGACAGGGGGTAAAAGGCTACACCTTC. Encoded protein: CASSRGQGVKGYTF.

This clone was recorded once. V gene TRBV11-2 combines with J gene TRBJ2-1; D might be TRBD1 (6 bases). Germline V CDR1 and CDR2: SGHAT, FQNNGV. The CDR3 covers 14 residues. With 5 bases removed from V and 0 bases from J, the gap between germline ends came to 8 bases. The CDR3 bases are TGTGCCAGCAGCCAGGGGAGCTCCTACAATGAGCAGTTCTTC. Its translation is CASSQGSSYNEQFF.

V gene TRBV29-1 combines with J gene TRBJ2-1; 11 nucleotides line up with TRBD2. This CDR3 comprises 13 residues. Germline CDR1 SQVTM, CDR2 ANQGSEA. V shed 5 bases and J 6 bases; nucleotides not matched to a gene: 3. The CDR3 nucleotides read TGCAGCGTTCTAGGGACTAGCGGCAATGAGCAGTTCTTC. Protein: CSVLGTSGNEQFF.

J is TRBJ2-7 and V is TRBV19, with TRBD1 as a possible D gene (5 bases). V was shortened by 1 base and J by 3 bases, with 13 bases between the two germline ends. This CDR3 has 15 residues. The germline CDR1 and CDR2 sequences are LNHDA and SQIVND (reference sequence). DNA of the CDR3: TGTGCCAGTAGTATAGCCGGGCCAAGGGGCTACGAGCAGTACTTC. As protein: CASSIAGPRGYEQYF.

The chain uses TRBV5-1 and TRBJ2-1, with no clear D. Per germline, CDR1 SGHRS and CDR2 YFSETQ. V was shortened by 4 bases and J by 7 bases, with 9 bases between the two germline ends. The CDR3 extends over 12 amino acids. The CDR3 region has the DNA TGCGCCAGCAGCCAACAGCAGAATGAGCAGTTCTTC. Translation: CASSQQQNEQFF.

V is TRBV5-4 and J is TRBJ2-3, with 7 nucleotides matching TRBD2. The V gene end was trimmed by 0 bases and the J gene end by 2 bases; junction bases not matched to a gene: 3. The CDR3 extends over 15 amino acids. CDR1 is SGHNT and CDR2 is YYREEE in the germline V gene (reference sequence). CDR3 region: CASSLVGGTTDTQYF. CDR3 DNA: TGTGCCAGCAGCTTGGTCGGGGGGACCACAGATACGCAGTATTTT.